The clone carrying this T cell receptor beta chain was observed at least ten times. TCRdb redid the calling of the RT-PCR reads with MiXCR, one entry per CDR3 protein. The table records more than 600,000 distinct CDR3 sequences, 14% of them present only once. Germline V gene lookup returns CDR1 LGHNA and CDR2 YNFKEQ. The germline V and J ends were trimmed by 1 base and 2 bases, with 12 bases remaining between them. The CDR3 has 16 residues. Material for sequencing was memory CD4+ T cells from blood. V usage is TRBV4-2 and J usage is TRBJ1-5, with D maybe TRBD1 (6 bases). The sequence was obtained from a female donor in good health, serving as a healthy control. The CDR3 coding sequence is TGTGCCAGCAGCCAAGGGGGGCAGGGAGGCAATCAGCCCCAGCATTTT. Its protein product is CASSQGGQGGNQPQHF.